Shown below are 9 T cell receptor beta chains from a single sample sequenced in a study of CD8+CD57+ T cells in acquired aplastic anemia. TCR beta VDJ and CDR3 were profiled, and genomic DNA was the template. Each CDR3 protein gets one entry after TCRdb re-called the reads with MiXCR. The data show some 200,000 distinct CDR3 sequences, with roughly 45% seen just once and about 20% held by the top ten. Those patients picked for sequencing had displayed CD8+CD57+ cell expansion on flow cytometry. Material for sequencing was sorted CD4+, CD8+, or CD8+CD57+ T cells (not recorded which) from PBMCs. The source is a human donor with aplastic anemia.

The chain employs TRBV14 and TRBJ2-7; the match to TRBD1 covers 7 bases. This CDR3 has 15 residues. Germline V lookup: CDR1 SGHDN, CDR2 FVKESK. After removal of 3 bases from V and 3 bases from J, the junction contained 8 bases not matched to a gene. CDR3 nucleotides: TGTGCCAGCAGCCAGGGAGACAGGGCCGGCTACGAGCAGTACTTC. It encodes CASSQGDRAGYEQYF. The variable domain in full, with the rest retrieved from reference TRBV14 and TRBJ2-7, is EAGVTQFPSHSVIEKGQTVTLRCDPISGHDNLYWYRRVMGKEIKFLLHFVKESKQDESGMPNNRFLAERTGGTYSTLKVQPAELEDSGVYFCASSQGDRAGYEQYFGPGTRLTVT.

This clonotype was seen at least ten times. This rearrangement joins TRBV2 to TRBJ1-1; TRBD1 matches 7 bases. This CDR3 is 15 amino acids long. The ends lost 5 bases at V and 1 base at J; junction bases unmatched: 7. Germline V gene data show CDR1 as SNHLY and CDR2 as FYNNEI. The DNA for the CDR3 is TGTGCCAGCAGTATAACCGGGACAGCGAACACTGAAGCTTTCTTT. It codes for CASSITGTANTEAFF.

This clonotype has ten or more counts. The CDR3, as DNA: TGCGCCAGCAGCCCCGGGACTCAGGGGGGTGCGCAGTATTTT. Translating it yields CASSPGTQGGAQYF. This sequence joins TRBV10-1 and TRBJ2-3, with D perhaps TRBD1 (7 bases). Trimming shortened V by 6 bases and J by 10 bases, and 20 bases separated the two germline ends. The CDR3 covers 14 residues. Germline CDR1 WNHNN, CDR2 SYGVQD (reference sequence).

The J gene is TRBJ2-5, the V gene TRBV7-2, with 7 bases that match TRBD2. Looked up from germline, CDR1 is SGHTA and CDR2 is FQGNSA. This CDR3 has 15 amino acids. J gave up 4 bases and V 6 bases, and 11 bases lay outside the gene matches. CDR3 protein: CASSRTGTGGETQYF. The CDR3 coding sequence is TGTGCCAGCAGTCGAACCGGGACGGGGGGAGAGACCCAGTACTTC.

The chain links TRBV15 to TRBJ2-5; D possibly corresponds to TRBD1 (6 bases). From germline, CDR1 is LNHNV and CDR2 YYDKDF (reference sequence). The ends were cut back, 4 bases at V and 0 bases at J, with 9 bases in the middle. CDR3 size: 14 residues. In DNA form, the CDR3 reads TGTGCCACCAGCAAAAGGACAGACCAAGAGACCCAGTACTTC. Its translation: CATSKRTDQETQYF.

This chain connects TRBV2 to TRBJ2-7; the match to TRBD1 covers 7 bases. Unmatched junction bases numbered 5, after V lost 7 bases and J lost 5 bases. CDR3 size: 12 residues. Germline V gives CDR1 SNHLY, CDR2 FYNNEI. Here the CDR3 reads CASTSTGHEQYF. Written as DNA, the CDR3 is TGTGCCAGCACTTCGACAGGGCACGAGCAGTACTTC.

The V call is TRBV7-9, the J call TRBJ1-6, with 8 positions matching TRBD1. J lost 9 bases, V lost 2 bases, and 9 bases had no gene match. The CDR3 has 16 residues. Per germline, CDR1 SEHNR and CDR2 FQNEAQ (reference sequence). The CDR3 is CASSLSFQGAGSPLHF. The DNA for the CDR3 is TGTGCCAGCAGCTTATCCTTCCAGGGGGCTGGTTCACCCCTCCACTTT.

The chain carries TRBV20-1 and TRBJ2-2; 7 bases line up with TRBD1. Per germline, CDR1 DFQATT and CDR2 SNEGSKA (reference sequence). V lost 4 bases and J lost 0; bases outside the gene matches: 2. The CDR3 is 14 residues long. CDR3 DNA: TGCAGTGCTAAACAGGGGACGAACACCGGGGAGCTGTTTTTT. Encoded protein: CSAKQGTNTGELFF.

The genes are TRBV20-1 and TRBJ1-2, with 11 bases that match TRBD1. Germline trimming cut 1 base from V and 8 bases from J; bases unmatched to any gene: 18. Germline lookup yields CDR1 DFQATT and CDR2 SNEGSKA (reference sequence). The CDR3 runs 18 residues. Here the CDR3 DNA reads TGCAGTGCTAGAGGTGGTAAGGACAGGGGGCCAGAAGCGTACGGCTACACCTTC. Amino acid sequence: CSARGGKDRGPEAYGYTF.